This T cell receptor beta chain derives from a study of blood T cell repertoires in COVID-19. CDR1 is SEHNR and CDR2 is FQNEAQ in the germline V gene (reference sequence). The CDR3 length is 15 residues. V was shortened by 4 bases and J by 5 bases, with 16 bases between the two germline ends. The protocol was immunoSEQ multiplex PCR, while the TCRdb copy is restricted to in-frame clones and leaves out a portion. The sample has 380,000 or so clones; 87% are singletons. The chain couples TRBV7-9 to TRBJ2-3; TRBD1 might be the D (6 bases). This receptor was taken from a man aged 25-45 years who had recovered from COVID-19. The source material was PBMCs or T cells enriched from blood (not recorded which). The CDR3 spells CASSSTRTARDTQYF. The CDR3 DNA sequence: TGTGCCAGCAGCTCCACCCGGACAGCACGAGATACGCAGTATTTT.